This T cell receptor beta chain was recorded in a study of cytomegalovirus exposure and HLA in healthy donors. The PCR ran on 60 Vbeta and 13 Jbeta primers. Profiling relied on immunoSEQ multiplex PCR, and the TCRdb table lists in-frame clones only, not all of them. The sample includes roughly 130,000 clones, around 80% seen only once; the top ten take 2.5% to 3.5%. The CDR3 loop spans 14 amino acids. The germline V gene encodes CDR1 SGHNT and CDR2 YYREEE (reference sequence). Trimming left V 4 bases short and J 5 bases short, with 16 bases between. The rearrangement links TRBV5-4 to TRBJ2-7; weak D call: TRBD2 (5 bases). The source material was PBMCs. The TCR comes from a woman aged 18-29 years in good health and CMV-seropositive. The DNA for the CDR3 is TGTGCCAGCAGCCCCAGCCCCGGGGTCGACGAGCAGTACTTC. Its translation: CASSPSPGVDEQYF.